The TCR beta chain under discussion was sequenced for a study of beta chain features in type 1 diabetes. Findings of the study overall: Any HLA-type effect on TCRB rearrangement remained unresolved here. Within the patient group, naive, central memory and Treg TCRB repertoires appeared more similar to each other than within healthy donors. A moderate, significant TCRB CDR3 shortening appeared in type 1 diabetes across four CD4+ subsets.

TCRB transcripts that were expressed got sequenced, as all of the isolated RNA had been reverse transcribed. The data were produced by immunoSEQ multiplex PCR, yet TCRdb's version contains in-frame clones alone and is incomplete. The data show roughly 290,000 clones, 7.5% to 9.5% seen once. Regarding this clone: Its antigen is unidentified.

It was via CD45RO/CCR7/CD25/CD127/CD95/CD27 that CD4+ naive, central memory, regulatory and stem cell-like memory cells were sorted. The sequence was collected from a woman aged 18-30 years in good health. The sequenced sample consisted of central memory CD4+ T cells from blood.

CDR3 protein: CASSTRTALEAFF. In DNA form, the CDR3 reads TGTGCCAGCAGCACACGGACAGCTCTTGAAGCTTTCTTT. The chain carries TRBV7-2 and TRBJ1-1; possible D gene TRBD1, 6 bases. V was cut by 5 bases and J by 7 bases, with 14 bases left in between. Looked up from germline, CDR1 is SGHTA and CDR2 is FQGNSA. The CDR3 loop spans 13 amino acids.